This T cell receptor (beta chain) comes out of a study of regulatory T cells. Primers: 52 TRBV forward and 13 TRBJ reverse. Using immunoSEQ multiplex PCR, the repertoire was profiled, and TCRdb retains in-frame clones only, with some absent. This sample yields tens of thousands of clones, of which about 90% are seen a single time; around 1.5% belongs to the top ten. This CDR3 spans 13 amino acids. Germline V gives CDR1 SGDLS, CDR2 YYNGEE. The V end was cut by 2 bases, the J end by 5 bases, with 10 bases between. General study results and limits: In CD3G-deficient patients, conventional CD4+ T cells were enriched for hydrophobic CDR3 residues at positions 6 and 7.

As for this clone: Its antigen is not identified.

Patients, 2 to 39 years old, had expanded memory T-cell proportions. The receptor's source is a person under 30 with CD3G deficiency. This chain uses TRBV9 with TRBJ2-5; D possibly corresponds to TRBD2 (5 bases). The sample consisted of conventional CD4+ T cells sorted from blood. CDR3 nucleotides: TGTGCCAGCAGCGTTCGACCGGGGGAGACCCAGTACTTC. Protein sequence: CASSVRPGETQYF.